These 22 T cell receptor beta chains came from one sample sequenced in a study of beta chain features in type 1 diabetes. The study reverse transcribed the entire isolated RNA, so it sequenced expressed TCRB transcripts. The assay was immunoSEQ multiplex PCR, and TCRdb's table has in-frame clones only and misses some. This sample has 250,000 or so clones, with 27% found just once. Sequencing used central memory CD4+ T cells from blood. All receptors derive from a young man in good health.

This chain uses TRBV25-1 with TRBJ2-3; 7 nucleotides line up with TRBD2. This CDR3 spans 14 amino acids. CDR1 MGHDK and CDR2 SYGVNS come from the germline V gene. The trim removed 2 bases at V and 1 base at J, leaving 0 bases unmatched. CDR3 protein: CASSELAGTDTQYF. CDR3 coding DNA: TGTGCCAGCAGTGAACTAGCGGGCACAGATACGCAGTATTTT.

This clone was seen only once. Other nucleotide sequences in the sample specify the same CDR3. The V gene is TRBV6-5, the J gene TRBJ2-7; D unclear. This CDR3 is built from 13 residues. With 6 bases removed from V and 0 bases from J, the gap between germline ends came to 9 bases. CDR1 and CDR2 from the germline V gene are MNHEY and SVGAGI. For the CDR3, the DNA is TGTGCCAGCAGCTACAGAGACTCCTACGAGCAGTACTTC. Translated, it gives CASSYRDSYEQYF.

This clone has a handful of counts. The V call is TRBV29-1, the J call TRBJ2-7; D is perhaps TRBD1 (6 bases). Germline V gene data show CDR1 as SQVTM and CDR2 as ANQGSEA. CDR3 length: 15 residues. V dropped 6 bases and J dropped 0 bases, with 18 bases sitting between them. In DNA, the CDR3 is TGCAGCGTCCTACCATCCCGGGACAACTCCTACGAGCAGTACTTC. It specifies CSVLPSRDNSYEQYF.

The chain couples TRBV7-2 to TRBJ2-7; no definite D call. This CDR3 is built from 11 residues. CDR1 is SGHTA and CDR2 is FQGNSA in the germline V gene. Trimming stripped 5 bases from V and 3 bases from J, with 5 bases between. This CDR3 reads CASSGLYEQYF. In nucleotides, the CDR3 is TGTGCCAGCAGCGGGCTCTACGAGCAGTACTTC.

CDR3 residues: CASSLGKRGPGEQYF. CDR3 bases: TGTGCCAGCAGCTTGGGGAAGAGGGGGCCAGGCGAGCAGTACTTC. The chain combines TRBV7-9 with TRBJ2-5; 7 positions match TRBD1. The tail of the sequence fits TRBJ2-7 better, so the J call may be wrong. Germline V gene data show CDR1 as SEHNR and CDR2 as FQNEAQ (reference sequence). This CDR3 comprises 15 residues.

This rearrangement joins TRBV7-2 to TRBJ2-5; 10 bases are a match to TRBD1. Matching the DNA end better, TRBJ2-7 makes the J call doubtful. This CDR3 is 15 amino acids long. Per germline, CDR1 SGHTA and CDR2 FQGNSA. The CDR3 DNA follows: TGTGCCAGCAGCAGAGCCGGGACAGGGGCCTACGAGCAGTACTTC. It is translated as CASSRAGTGAYEQYF.

There are many counts of this clone. This chain joins TRBV15 and TRBJ2-7; D is possibly TRBD1 (6 bases). With 0 bases removed from V and 8 bases from J, the gap between germline ends came to 14 bases. The CDR3 covers 14 residues. Germline CDR1 LNHNV, CDR2 YYDKDF (reference sequence). CDR3 in DNA: TGTGCCACCAGCAGAGATAGGACAGAAGGGAAGCAGTACTTC. This sequence encodes CATSRDRTEGKQYF.

This clone occurred a few times. V gene TRBV7-2 combines with J gene TRBJ1-3; no clear D. Germline V gives CDR1 SGHTA, CDR2 FQGNSA. CDR3 size: 14 residues. V lost 1 base to trimming and J lost 2 bases, with 6 bases between them. CDR3 region: CASSLEVAGNTIYF. CDR3 bases: TGTGCCAGCAGCTTAGAGGTAGCTGGAAACACCATATATTTT.

The table lists this clone with many counts. The V gene is TRBV28, the J gene TRBJ2-7; 13 bases match TRBD2. V lost 4 bases, J lost 6 bases, and 6 bases stayed unmatched. Germline-derived CDR1 and CDR2 are MDHEN and SYDVKM. The CDR3 totals 15 residues. CDR3 DNA sequence: TGTGCCAGCAGTTCCTGGACTAGCGGGAGTCCCGAGCAGTACTTC. This translates into CASSSWTSGSPEQYF.

Only a few counts were recorded for this clone. The genes are TRBV4-2 and TRBJ2-7, with D possibly called TRBD1 or TRBD2 (5 bases each). The V gene's germline CDR1 is LGHNA and CDR2 YNFKEQ. The CDR3 contains 12 residues. The V end was cut by 4 bases, the J end by 5 bases, with 9 bases between. The CDR3 region is CASSPQGDEQYF. For the CDR3, the DNA is TGTGCCAGCAGCCCTCAGGGAGACGAGCAGTACTTC.

With respect to this clone: Germline is not matched at one junction end, which may reflect a read error. The chain uses TRBV18 and TRBJ2-2; tentatively, D is TRBD1 (5 bases). CDR3 length equals 15 residues. The germline gives CDR1 KGHSH, CDR2 LQKENI. The CDR3 reads CASSPRRVNTGELFF. DNA of the CDR3: TGTGCCAGCTCGCCACGCAGGGTGAACACCGGGGAGCTGTTTTTT.

The sample holds one count of this clone. The junction and the germline gene differ at one end; a read error may be behind it. V usage is TRBV30 and J usage is TRBJ2-1; 7 bases match TRBD2. This CDR3 has 11 residues. CDR1 is GTSNPN and CDR2 is SVGIG in the germline V gene (reference sequence). Here the CDR3 reads CAWNVGGTLIF. DNA for the CDR3: TGTGCCTGGAACGTCGGGGGGACTTTGATCTTC.

V gene TRBV7-9 combines with J gene TRBJ2-3; 11 bases are shared with TRBD1. The trim removed 4 bases at V and 5 bases at J, leaving 5 bases unmatched. The CDR3 has 15 residues. Germline values: CDR1 SEHNR, CDR2 FQNEAQ (reference sequence). The CDR3 loop is CASSSGQGARDTQYF. DNA of the CDR3: TGTGCCAGCAGCTCCGGACAGGGGGCGAGAGATACGCAGTATTTT.

This clone was detected a few times. The V gene is TRBV18, the J gene TRBJ2-1; no clear D. With 6 bases removed from V and 0 bases from J, the gap between germline ends came to 12 bases. The CDR3 length is 15 residues. CDR1 and CDR2 (germline): KGHSH, LQKENI. The CDR3 nucleotides are TGTGCCAGCTCGTCTGACACCAGCTCCTACAATGAGCAGTTCTTC. It encodes CASSSDTSSYNEQFF.

This clone appeared a few times. The chain carries TRBV5-6 and TRBJ1-2, with TRBD1 matching over 9 bases. The CDR3 sequence is 16 residues long. Germline V gives CDR1 SGHDT, CDR2 YYEEEE. V was clipped by 4 bases and J by 2 bases; unmatched bases: 9. The CDR3 loop is CASSTTGTGKNYGYTF. The CDR3 nucleotides read TGTGCCAGCAGCACTACCGGGACAGGGAAGAACTATGGCTACACCTTC.

The chain joins TRBV29-1 to TRBJ2-1; D gene ambiguous. This CDR3 is 13 amino acids long. Trimming took 5 bases from V and 1 from J, leaving 9 bases between them. Germline lookup yields CDR1 SQVTM and CDR2 ANQGSEA. Here the CDR3 reads CSVRWDSYNEQFF. CDR3 coding DNA: TGCAGCGTTCGGTGGGATTCCTACAATGAGCAGTTCTTC.

The rearrangement uses TRBV29-1 and TRBJ1-2, with a possible D match to TRBD1 (5 bases). CDR1 is SQVTM, CDR2 ANQGSEA, per germline. The CDR3 runs 14 residues. The V and J ends lost 3 bases and 6 bases respectively, with 17 bases between them. CDR3 loop: CSVDLTGYGNGYTF. DNA for the CDR3: TGCAGCGTTGACCTAACAGGTTACGGGAATGGCTACACCTTC.

The chain joins TRBV18 to TRBJ1-6, with D tentatively TRBD1 (5 bases). Germline-derived CDR1 and CDR2 are KGHSH and LQKENI. Trimming removed 6 bases at V and 7 bases at J, with 13 bases between. This CDR3 has 14 amino acids. This chain's CDR3 is CASSFGHRNSPLHF. The CDR3 DNA follows: TGTGCCAGCTCGTTCGGACATCGCAATTCACCCCTCCACTTT.

The chain links TRBV18 to TRBJ1-2, with D perhaps matching TRBD1 (5 bases). This CDR3 region has 14 residues. CDR1 is KGHSH, CDR2 LQKENI, per germline. Trimming cost V 2 bases and J 4 bases, with 11 bases left between them. CDR3 protein: CASSPAGQLYGYTF. The CDR3 DNA sequence: TGTGCCAGCTCACCAGCAGGACAACTCTATGGCTACACCTTC.

This chain connects TRBV30 to TRBJ1-5, with D unresolved. The CDR3 sequence is 13 residues long. Germline V gene lookup returns CDR1 GTSNPN and CDR2 SVGIG (reference sequence). V was pared by 0 bases and J by 6 bases, with 9 bases between. CDR3 in amino acids: CAWSVTQAQPQHF. The CDR3 DNA reads TGTGCCTGGAGTGTAACTCAAGCTCAGCCCCAGCATTTT.

CDR3: CSVEASSTDTQYF. As DNA, the CDR3 is TGCAGCGTTGAAGCCTCGAGCACAGATACGCAGTATTTT. This chain links TRBV29-1 with TRBJ2-3; D remains ambiguous. The CDR3 totals 13 residues. V gave up 1 base and J gave up 0 bases, with 5 bases separating them. In germline, CDR1 is SQVTM, CDR2 ANQGSEA.

A single count supports this clone. The chain joins TRBV6-7 to TRBJ1-5; 7 bases align to TRBD1. TRBV6-7 has ORF status, its function being uncertain. V shed 6 bases and J 5 bases; nucleotides not matched to a gene: 7. This CDR3 has 14 residues. The CDR3 is CASSLRQGDQPQHF. For the CDR3, the DNA is TGTGCCAGCAGCCTTCGACAGGGCGATCAGCCCCAGCATTTT.